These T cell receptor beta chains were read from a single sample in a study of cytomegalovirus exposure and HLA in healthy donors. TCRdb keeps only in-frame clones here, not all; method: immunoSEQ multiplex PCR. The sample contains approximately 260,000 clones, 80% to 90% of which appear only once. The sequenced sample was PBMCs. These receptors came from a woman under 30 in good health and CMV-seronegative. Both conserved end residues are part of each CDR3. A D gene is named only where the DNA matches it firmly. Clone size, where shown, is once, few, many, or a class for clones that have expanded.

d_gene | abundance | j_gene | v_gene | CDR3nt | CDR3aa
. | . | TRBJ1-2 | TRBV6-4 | TGTGCCAGCAGTGACCTGGAGAACTATGGCTACACCTTC | CASSDLENYGYTF
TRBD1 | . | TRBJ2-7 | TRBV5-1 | TGCGCCAGCAGCTTGGTCGGGACAGGGGGCGACGAGCAGTACTTC | CASSLVGTGGDEQYF
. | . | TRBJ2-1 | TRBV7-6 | TGTGCCAGCAGCCTAACCCGGGTGACAGCTTCCTACAATGAGCAGTTCTTC | CASSLTRVTASYNEQFF
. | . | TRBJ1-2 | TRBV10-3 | TGTGCCATCAGTGGGTCACGGGAGGGCTACACCTTC | CAISGSREGYTF
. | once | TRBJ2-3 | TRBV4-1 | TGCGCCAGCACCCCGCGGAGCTGGCAATCCACAGATACGCAGTATTTT | CASTPRSWQSTDTQYF
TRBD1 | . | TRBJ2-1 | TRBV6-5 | TGTGCCAGCAGTTACCTTGGACAGGGTAATGAGCAGTTCTTC | CASSYLGQGNEQFF
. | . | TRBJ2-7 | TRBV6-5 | TGTGCCAGCAAGAATCCACTGGGAGCTCACGAGCAGTACTTC | CASKNPLGAHEQYF
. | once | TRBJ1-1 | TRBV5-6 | TGTGCCAGCAGCTTGTGGGGGGGCACTGAAGCTTTCTTT | CASSLWGGTEAFF
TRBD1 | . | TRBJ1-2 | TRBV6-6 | TGTGCCATCCGGACAGGGGGTGTTGGCTACACCTTC | CAIRTGGVGYTF
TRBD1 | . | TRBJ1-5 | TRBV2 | TGTGCCAGCAGTGCTGGGACAGGGGGAAGTCAGCCCCAGCATTTT | CASSAGTGGSQPQHF
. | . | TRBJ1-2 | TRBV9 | TGTGCCAGCAGCGTATCTTCGGGAGACGGTTTCTATGGCTACACCTTC | CASSVSSGDGFYGYTF
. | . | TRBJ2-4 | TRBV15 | TGTGCCACCAGCAGAGAGGCAGGGGTCAAAAACATTCAGTACTTC | CATSREAGVKNIQYF
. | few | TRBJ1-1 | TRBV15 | TGTGCCACCAGCAGAGATCAGATCCGATACACTGAAGCTTTCTTT | CATSRDQIRYTEAFF
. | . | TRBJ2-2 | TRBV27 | TGTGCCAGCAGTTCCCTCTCGGACACCGGGGAGCTGTTTTTT | CASSSLSDTGELFF
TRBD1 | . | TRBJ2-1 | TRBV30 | TGTGCCTGGAGTGCCCTCCGGGACAGGGGGCGGAATGAGCAGTTCTTC | CAWSALRDRGRNEQFF
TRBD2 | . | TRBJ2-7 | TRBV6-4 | TGTGCCAGCAGAAGGACTAGCGGGGCCCCCCACGAGCAGTACTTC | CASRRTSGAPHEQYF
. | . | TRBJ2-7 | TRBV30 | TGTGCCTCCCATAGGACTACCGGGCCCCGCTCGTTCGAGCAGTACTTC | CASHRTTGPRSFEQYF